This T cell receptor beta chain was documented in a study of blood T cells in healthy people across ages. Study findings and constraints: Calculation of diversity from one million T cells yielded estimates considered to be underestimates. Observed TCR beta diversity per million T cells went down as age went up. This fall followed a roughly linear course with age.

Together with a sample-barcoded 5' primer, a J-beta primer mix was included in a second PCR lasting roughly 6 to 12 cycles. TCRdb re-called the 5' RACE reads through MiXCR, storing one row per CDR3 protein. This sample has 1.5 million to 2 million distinct CDR3 sequences, with about 31% found just once. Only a few counts were recorded for this clonotype. Its antigen is not identified. Germline CDR1 reads SNHLY; CDR2 reads FYNNEI. The V end lost 2 bases, the J end lost 6 bases, and 5 bases lay between the germline ends. This CDR3 region has 11 residues. The chain is built from TRBV2 and TRBJ2-7; no clear D gene. The specimen sequenced was blood. The receptor's source is a woman aged 30 to 39 in good health. The CDR3 region is CASSENPEQYF. DNA for the CDR3: TGTGCCAGCAGTGAAAATCCCGAGCAGTACTTC.